This is a list of T cell receptor beta chains from one sample in a study of blood T cells in healthy people across ages. A single record per CDR3 protein comes from TCRdb applying MiXCR to the 5' RACE reads. The data show about 1,500,000 distinct CDR3 sequences, 28% seen once. Material for sequencing was blood. The receptors come from a woman aged 30 to 39 in good health. CDR3s include the opening cysteine and the closing phenylalanine or tryptophan. A D gene is named only where the DNA matches it firmly. Size is stated for part of the rows, as once, few or many counts, or as a class when the clone is expanded.

clone size: .; J gene: TRBJ1-1; V gene: TRBV2; CDR3 length: 13; D gene: .; CDR3 DNA: TGTGCCAGCAGTGGACACGGTGATACTGAAGCTTTCTTT; CDR3 protein: CASSGHGDTEAFF
clone size: .; J gene: TRBJ2-3; V gene: TRBV20-1; CDR3 length: 14; D gene: .; CDR3 DNA: TGCAGTGCGAGACCCACTTCCACCACAGATACGCAGTATTTT; CDR3 protein: CSARPTSTTDTQYF
clone size: .; J gene: TRBJ2-1; V gene: TRBV12-3/TRBV12-4; CDR3 length: 14; D gene: TRBD1; CDR3 DNA: TGTGCCAGCAGTTTTTGGACAGGGGACAATGAGCAGTTCTTC; CDR3 protein: CASSFWTGDNEQFF
clone size: many; J gene: TRBJ2-7; V gene: TRBV11-2; CDR3 length: 14; D gene: .; CDR3 DNA: TGTGCCAGCAGCTCACGACTCAGCTCCTACGAGCAGTACTTC; CDR3 protein: CASSSRLSSYEQYF
clone size: few; J gene: TRBJ1-1; V gene: TRBV5-1; CDR3 length: 16; D gene: .; CDR3 DNA: TGCGCCAGCAGCCCAGGGAGACCTAACTTGAACACTGAAGCTTTCTTT; CDR3 protein: CASSPGRPNLNTEAFF
clone size: .; J gene: TRBJ2-7; V gene: TRBV20-1; CDR3 length: 16; D gene: .; CDR3 DNA: TGCAGTGCTAGAGACCCTGCAACCAGCGCCGCCTACGAGCAGTACTTC; CDR3 protein: CSARDPATSAAYEQYF
clone size: .; J gene: TRBJ2-7; V gene: TRBV7-9; CDR3 length: 14; D gene: .; CDR3 DNA: TGTACCAGCAGCCGTGGACAGGGAGGGGCCGAGCAGTACTTC; CDR3 protein: CTSSRGQGGAEQYF
clone size: .; J gene: TRBJ2-6; V gene: TRBV29-1; CDR3 length: 14; D gene: .; CDR3 DNA: TGCAGCGTTGAAACAGGATCTGGGGCCAACGTCCTGACTTTC; CDR3 protein: CSVETGSGANVLTF
clone size: many; J gene: TRBJ2-3; V gene: TRBV6-1; CDR3 length: 14; D gene: .; CDR3 DNA: TGTGCCAGCAGGCGTAGGGGGAGCACAGATACGCAGTATTTT; CDR3 protein: CASRRRGSTDTQYF
clone size: .; J gene: TRBJ2-6; V gene: TRBV25-1; CDR3 length: 15; D gene: .; CDR3 DNA: TGTGCCAGCAGTGGACGACCTTCTCTGGCCAACGTCCTGACTTTC; CDR3 protein: CASSGRPSLANVLTF
clone size: .; J gene: TRBJ2-1; V gene: TRBV20-1; CDR3 length: 14; D gene: .; CDR3 DNA: TGCAGTGCTAGAATGGGGATCTCCTACAATGAGCAGTTCTTC; CDR3 protein: CSARMGISYNEQFF
clone size: many; J gene: TRBJ2-7; V gene: TRBV5-1; CDR3 length: 16; D gene: TRBD2; CDR3 DNA: TGCGCCAGCAGCCCCCTAAGCGGGGGGTCCTCCTACGAGCAGTACTTC; CDR3 protein: CASSPLSGGSSYEQYF